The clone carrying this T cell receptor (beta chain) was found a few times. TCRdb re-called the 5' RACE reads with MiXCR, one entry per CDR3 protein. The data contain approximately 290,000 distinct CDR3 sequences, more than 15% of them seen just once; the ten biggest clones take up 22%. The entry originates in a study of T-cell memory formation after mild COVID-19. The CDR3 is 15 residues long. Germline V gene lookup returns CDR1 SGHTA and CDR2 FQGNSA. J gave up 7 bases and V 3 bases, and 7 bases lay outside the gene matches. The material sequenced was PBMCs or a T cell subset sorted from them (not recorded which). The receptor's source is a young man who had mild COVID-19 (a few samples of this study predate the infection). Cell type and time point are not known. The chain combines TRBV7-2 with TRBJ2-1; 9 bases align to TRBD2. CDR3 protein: CASSFQAGGPNEQFF. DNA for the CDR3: TGTGCCAGCAGCTTCCAAGCGGGGGGCCCTAATGAGCAGTTCTTC.